This is a list of T cell receptor beta chains from one sample in a study of blood T cell repertoires in COVID-19. Profiling relied on immunoSEQ multiplex PCR, and the TCRdb table lists in-frame clones only, not all of them. This table holds 430,000 or so clones, 70% to 90% found once. The specimen sequenced was PBMCs or T cells enriched from blood (not recorded which). The origin of the receptors is a woman aged 40 to 50 who had recovered from COVID-19. Both conserved end residues are part of each CDR3. The order of the fields is V gene, J gene, D gene, clone size, CDR3 DNA, CDR3 protein. D genes are given only for firm matches. Some rows mark clone size as missing; the rest say once, few, many or name a class of expanded clone.

v_call: TRBV6-5
j_call: TRBJ1-1
d_call: -
clone_size: -
cdr3_nt: TGTGCCAGCAGTTACGGGGGACTGTGGACTGAAGCTTTCTTT
cdr3_aa: CASSYGGLWTEAFF

v_call: TRBV10-3
j_call: TRBJ2-5
d_call: TRBD2
clone_size: -
cdr3_nt: TGTGCCATCGGACTAGCGGGAGGGCCATGGGAGACCCAGTACTTC
cdr3_aa: CAIGLAGGPWETQYF

v_call: TRBV19
j_call: TRBJ1-5
d_call: TRBD1
clone_size: -
cdr3_nt: TGTGCCAGTAGTATAGGGCGGGACAGGGAAAAAATGGAGCCCCAGCATTTT
cdr3_aa: CASSIGRDREKMEPQHF

v_call: TRBV9
j_call: TRBJ1-1
d_call: TRBD1
clone_size: -
cdr3_nt: TGTGCCAGCAGCCCCTTCCCGGACAGGGACACTGAAGCTTTCTTT
cdr3_aa: CASSPFPDRDTEAFF

v_call: TRBV19
j_call: TRBJ1-5
d_call: -
clone_size: few
cdr3_nt: TGTGCCAGTAGTATGGACGCCAGGCGGGCTAGCAATCAGCCCCAGCATTTT
cdr3_aa: CASSMDARRASNQPQHF

v_call: TRBV6-2/TRBV6-3
j_call: TRBJ2-7
d_call: TRBD1
clone_size: few
cdr3_nt: TGTGCCAGCAGTTCCTGGACAGGGGGCAGTTACGAGCAGTACTTC
cdr3_aa: CASSSWTGGSYEQYF

v_call: TRBV14
j_call: TRBJ1-1
d_call: TRBD1
clone_size: -
cdr3_nt: TGTGCCAGCAGCCCCACCCCCGGGACAGGGATAGGTTATTATGAAGCTTTCTTT
cdr3_aa: CASSPTPGTGIGYYEAFF

v_call: TRBV19
j_call: TRBJ1-4
d_call: -
clone_size: -
cdr3_nt: TGTGCCAGTAGGTACAGCTCAACTAATGAAAAACTGTTTTTT
cdr3_aa: CASRYSSTNEKLFF

v_call: TRBV14
j_call: TRBJ1-6
d_call: -
clone_size: -
cdr3_nt: TGTGCCAGCAGTTCAGGGTATTCACCCCTCCACTTT
cdr3_aa: CASSSGYSPLHF

v_call: TRBV11-2
j_call: TRBJ1-2
d_call: TRBD1
clone_size: -
cdr3_nt: TGTGCCAGCAGCTTTACCCGACAGGGGGCGCGAGGCTACACCTTC
cdr3_aa: CASSFTRQGARGYTF

v_call: TRBV14
j_call: TRBJ1-1
d_call: -
clone_size: -
cdr3_nt: TGTGCCAGCAGCCGGGTGCGGGGGACAAACACTGAAGCTTTCTTT
cdr3_aa: CASSRVRGTNTEAFF

v_call: TRBV3-1/TRBV3-2
j_call: TRBJ2-3
d_call: TRBD2
clone_size: -
cdr3_nt: TGTGCCAGCAGCCAAGATCAAACTAGCGGGCACACAGATACGCAGTATTTT
cdr3_aa: CASSQDQTSGHTDTQYF

v_call: TRBV11-3
j_call: TRBJ1-1
d_call: -
clone_size: -
cdr3_nt: TGTGCCAGCAGCTTACTTGTGGGGGCCGGGGGGACTGAAGCTTTCTTT
cdr3_aa: CASSLLVGAGGTEAFF

v_call: TRBV6-2/TRBV6-3
j_call: TRBJ1-4
d_call: -
clone_size: -
cdr3_nt: TGTGCCAGCAGTTACGGGACAAGAGAAAAACTGTTTTTT
cdr3_aa: CASSYGTREKLFF

v_call: TRBV11-3
j_call: TRBJ1-2
d_call: TRBD1
clone_size: -
cdr3_nt: TGTGCCAGCAGCGCGGGACAGTCCTATGGCTACACCTTC
cdr3_aa: CASSAGQSYGYTF